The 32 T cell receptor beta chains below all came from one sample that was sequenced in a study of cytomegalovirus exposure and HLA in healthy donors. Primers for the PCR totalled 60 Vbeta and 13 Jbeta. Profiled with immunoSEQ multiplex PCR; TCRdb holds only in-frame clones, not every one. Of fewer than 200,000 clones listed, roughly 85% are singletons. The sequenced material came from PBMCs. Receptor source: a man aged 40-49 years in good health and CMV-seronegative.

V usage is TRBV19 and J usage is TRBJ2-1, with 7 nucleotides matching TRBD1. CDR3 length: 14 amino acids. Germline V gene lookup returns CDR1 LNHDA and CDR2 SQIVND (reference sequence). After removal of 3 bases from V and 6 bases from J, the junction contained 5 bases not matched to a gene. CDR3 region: CASSIRDSFNEQFF. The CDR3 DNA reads TGTGCCAGTAGTATTAGGGACAGTTTCAATGAGCAGTTCTTC. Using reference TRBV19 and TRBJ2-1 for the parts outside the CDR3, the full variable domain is DGGITQSPKYLFRKEGQNVTLSCEQNLNHDAMYWYRQDPGQGLRLIYYSQIVNDFQKGDIAEGYSVSREKKESFPLTVTSAQKNPTAFYLCASSIRDSFNEQFFGPGTRLTVL.

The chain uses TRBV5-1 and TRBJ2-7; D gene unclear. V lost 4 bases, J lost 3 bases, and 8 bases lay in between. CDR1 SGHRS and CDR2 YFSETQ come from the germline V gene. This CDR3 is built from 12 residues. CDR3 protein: CASSNNNYEQYF. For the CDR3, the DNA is TGCGCCAGCAGCAACAACAACTACGAGCAGTACTTC.

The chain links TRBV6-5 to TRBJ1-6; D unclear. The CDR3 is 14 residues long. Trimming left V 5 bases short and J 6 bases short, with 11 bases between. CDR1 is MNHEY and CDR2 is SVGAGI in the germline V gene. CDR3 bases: TGTGCCAGCAGTCCAAGCCGCGTTAATTCACCCCTCCACTTT. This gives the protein CASSPSRVNSPLHF.

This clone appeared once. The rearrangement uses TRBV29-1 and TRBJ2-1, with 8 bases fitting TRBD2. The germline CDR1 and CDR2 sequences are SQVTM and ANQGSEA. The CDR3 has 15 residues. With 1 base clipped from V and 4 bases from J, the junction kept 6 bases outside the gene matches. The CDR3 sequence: CSVEGVSGSYNEQFF. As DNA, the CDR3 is TGCAGCGTTGAAGGTGTCAGCGGGAGTTACAATGAGCAGTTCTTC.

The CDR3 region has the DNA TGTGCCAGCAGTTTCGCGGGACAGCTTAATCAGCCCCAGCATTTT. Translated: CASSFAGQLNQPQHF. This sequence joins TRBV27 and TRBJ1-5; 7 positions agree with TRBD1. The V gene end was trimmed by 3 bases and the J gene end by 4 bases; junction bases not matched to a gene: 6. This CDR3 is 15 amino acids long. Germline CDR1 reads MNHEY; CDR2 reads SMNVEV (reference sequence).

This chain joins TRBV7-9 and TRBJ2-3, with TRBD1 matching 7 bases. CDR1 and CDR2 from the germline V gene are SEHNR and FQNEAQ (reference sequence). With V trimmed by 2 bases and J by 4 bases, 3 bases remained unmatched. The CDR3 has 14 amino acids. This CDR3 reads CASSLKGAADTQYF. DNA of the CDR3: TGTGCCAGCAGCTTAAAGGGGGCCGCAGATACGCAGTATTTT.

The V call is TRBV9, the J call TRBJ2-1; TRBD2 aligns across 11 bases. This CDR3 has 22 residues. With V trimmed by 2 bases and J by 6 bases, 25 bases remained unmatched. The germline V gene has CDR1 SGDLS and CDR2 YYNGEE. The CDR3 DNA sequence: TGTGCCAGCAGCGTCTCCCCCCCCACTAGCGGGAGAGAAGGTTTGTTCCCCAATGAGCAGTTCTTC. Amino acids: CASSVSPPTSGREGLFPNEQFF.

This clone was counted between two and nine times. DNA of the CDR3: TGTGCCAGCAGTGATCCGGGACAGGCCCAAGAGACCCAGTACTTC. Its protein product is CASSDPGQAQETQYF. The rearrangement uses TRBV25-1 and TRBJ2-5; 8 bases are shared with TRBD1. This CDR3 comprises 15 residues. Trimming at V came to 3 bases and at J to 1 base, leaving 4 bases not matched to a gene. Germline V CDR1 and CDR2: MGHDK, SYGVNS.

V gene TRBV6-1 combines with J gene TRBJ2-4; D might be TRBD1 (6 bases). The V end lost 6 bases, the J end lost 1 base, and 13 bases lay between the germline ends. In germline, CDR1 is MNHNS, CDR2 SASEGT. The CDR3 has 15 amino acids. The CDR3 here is CASRETGLAKNIQYF. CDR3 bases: TGTGCCAGCAGAGAAACAGGGCTCGCCAAAAACATTCAGTACTTC.

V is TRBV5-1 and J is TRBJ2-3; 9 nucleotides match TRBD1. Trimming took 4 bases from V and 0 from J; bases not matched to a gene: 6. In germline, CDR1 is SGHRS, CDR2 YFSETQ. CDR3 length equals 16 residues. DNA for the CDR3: TGCGCCAGCAGCAACTCCGGGACAGGGAGCACAGATACGCAGTATTTT. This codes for CASSNSGTGSTDTQYF.

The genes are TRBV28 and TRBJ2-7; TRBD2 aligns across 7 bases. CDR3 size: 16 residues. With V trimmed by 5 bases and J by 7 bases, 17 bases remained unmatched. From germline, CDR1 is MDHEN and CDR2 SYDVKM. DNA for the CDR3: TGTGCCAGCAGTAAGGGCGCCGGGCCCCAGGGAGGGGAGCAGTACTTC. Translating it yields CASSKGAGPQGGEQYF. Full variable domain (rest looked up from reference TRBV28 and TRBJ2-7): DVKVTQSSRYLVKRTGEKVFLECVQDMDHENMFWYRQDPGLGLRLIYFSYDVKMKEKGDIPEGYSVSREKKERFSLILESASTNQTSMYLCASSKGAGPQGGEQYFGPGTRLTVT.

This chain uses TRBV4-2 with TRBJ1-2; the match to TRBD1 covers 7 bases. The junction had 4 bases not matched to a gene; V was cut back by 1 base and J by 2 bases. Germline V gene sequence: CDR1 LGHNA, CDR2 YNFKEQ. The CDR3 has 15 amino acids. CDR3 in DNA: TGTGCCAGCAGCCAAGTGGAGGGACAGAACTATGGCTACACCTTC. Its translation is CASSQVEGQNYGYTF.

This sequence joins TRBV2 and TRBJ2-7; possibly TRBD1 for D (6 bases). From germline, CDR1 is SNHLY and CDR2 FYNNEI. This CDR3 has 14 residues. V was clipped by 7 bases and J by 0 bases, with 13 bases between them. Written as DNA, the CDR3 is TGTGCCAGCAAGACAGGCCCAAGCTCCTACGAGCAGTACTTC. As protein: CASKTGPSSYEQYF.

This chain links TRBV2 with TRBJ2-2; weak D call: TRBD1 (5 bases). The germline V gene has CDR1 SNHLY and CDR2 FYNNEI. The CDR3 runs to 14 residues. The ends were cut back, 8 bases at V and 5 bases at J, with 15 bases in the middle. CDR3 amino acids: CASAKTEITGELFF. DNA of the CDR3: TGTGCCAGCGCTAAGACAGAGATAACCGGGGAGCTGTTTTTT.

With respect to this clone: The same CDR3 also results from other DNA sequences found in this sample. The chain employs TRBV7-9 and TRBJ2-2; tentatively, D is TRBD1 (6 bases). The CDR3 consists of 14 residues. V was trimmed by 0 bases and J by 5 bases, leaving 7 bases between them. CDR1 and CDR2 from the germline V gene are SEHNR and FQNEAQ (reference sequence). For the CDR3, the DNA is TGTGCCAGCAGCTTAGCAGGGGGAACCGGGGAGCTGTTTTTT. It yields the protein CASSLAGGTGELFF.

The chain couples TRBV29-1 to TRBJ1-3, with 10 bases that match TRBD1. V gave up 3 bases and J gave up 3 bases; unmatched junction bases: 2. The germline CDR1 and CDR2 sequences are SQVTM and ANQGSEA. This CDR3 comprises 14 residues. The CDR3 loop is CSVDGQGDGNTIYF. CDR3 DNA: TGCAGCGTTGACGGACAGGGGGATGGAAACACCATATATTTT.

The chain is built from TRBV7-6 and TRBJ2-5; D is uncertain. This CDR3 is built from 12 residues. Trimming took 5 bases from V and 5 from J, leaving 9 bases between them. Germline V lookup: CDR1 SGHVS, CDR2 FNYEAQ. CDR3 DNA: TGTGCCAGCAGCCCATTGGAGGAGACCCAGTACTTC. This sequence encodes CASSPLEETQYF.

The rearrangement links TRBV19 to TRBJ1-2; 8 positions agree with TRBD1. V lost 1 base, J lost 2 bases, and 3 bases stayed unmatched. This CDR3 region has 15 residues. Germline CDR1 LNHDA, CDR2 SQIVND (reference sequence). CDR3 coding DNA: TGTGCCAGTAGTATAGGTCCAGGGGGCAACTATGGCTACACCTTC. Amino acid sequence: CASSIGPGGNYGYTF.

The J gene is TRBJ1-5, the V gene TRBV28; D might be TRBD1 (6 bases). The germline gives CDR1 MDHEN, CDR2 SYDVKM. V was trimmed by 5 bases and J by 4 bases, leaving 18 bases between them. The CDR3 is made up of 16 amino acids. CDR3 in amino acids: CASSTRQDGWNQPQHF. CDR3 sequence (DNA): TGTGCCAGCAGTACCAGACAGGATGGGTGGAATCAGCCCCAGCATTTT.

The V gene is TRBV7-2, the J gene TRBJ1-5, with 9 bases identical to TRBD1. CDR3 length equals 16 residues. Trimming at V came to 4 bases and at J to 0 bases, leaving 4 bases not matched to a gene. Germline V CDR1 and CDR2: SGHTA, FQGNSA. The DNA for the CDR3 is TGTGCCAGCAGCTCCGGGACAGGGAGTAGCAATCAGCCCCAGCATTTT. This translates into CASSSGTGSSNQPQHF.

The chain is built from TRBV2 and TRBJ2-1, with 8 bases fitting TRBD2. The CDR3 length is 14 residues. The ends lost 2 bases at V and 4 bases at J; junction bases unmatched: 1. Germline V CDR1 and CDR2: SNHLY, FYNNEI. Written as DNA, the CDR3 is TGTGCCAGCAGTGAAAGCGGGAGTTACAATGAGCAGTTCTTC. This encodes CASSESGSYNEQFF.

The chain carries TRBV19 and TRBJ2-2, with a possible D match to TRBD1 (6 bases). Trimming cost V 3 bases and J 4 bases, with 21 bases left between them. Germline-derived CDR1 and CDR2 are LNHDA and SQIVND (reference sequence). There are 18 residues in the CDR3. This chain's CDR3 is CASSMYILTDSPTGELFF. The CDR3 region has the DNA TGTGCCAGTAGTATGTACATACTGACGGACAGTCCCACCGGGGAGCTGTTTTTT. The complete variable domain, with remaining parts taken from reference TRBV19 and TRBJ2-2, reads DGGITQSPKYLFRKEGQNVTLSCEQNLNHDAMYWYRQDPGQGLRLIYYSQIVNDFQKGDIAEGYSVSREKKESFPLTVTSAQKNPTAFYLCASSMYILTDSPTGELFFGEGSRLTVL.

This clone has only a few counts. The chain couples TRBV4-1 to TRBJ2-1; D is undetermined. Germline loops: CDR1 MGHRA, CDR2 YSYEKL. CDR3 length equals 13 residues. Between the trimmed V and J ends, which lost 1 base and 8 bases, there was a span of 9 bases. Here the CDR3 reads CASSQGRGDEQFF. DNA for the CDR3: TGCGCCAGCAGCCAAGGTAGAGGTGATGAGCAGTTCTTC.

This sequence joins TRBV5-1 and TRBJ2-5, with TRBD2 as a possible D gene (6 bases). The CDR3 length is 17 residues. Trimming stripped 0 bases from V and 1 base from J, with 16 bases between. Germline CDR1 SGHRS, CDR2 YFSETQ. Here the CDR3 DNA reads TGCGCCAGCAGCTTGGTGGGGGGTGGCGGAGGCCAAGAGACCCAGTACTTC. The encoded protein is CASSLVGGGGGQETQYF.

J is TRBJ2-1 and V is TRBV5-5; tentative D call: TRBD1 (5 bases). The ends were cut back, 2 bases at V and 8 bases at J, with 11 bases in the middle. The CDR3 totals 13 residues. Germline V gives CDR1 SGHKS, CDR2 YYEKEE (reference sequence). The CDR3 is CASSLSGNDEQFF. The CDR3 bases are TGTGCCAGCAGCTTATCAGGGAACGATGAGCAGTTCTTC.

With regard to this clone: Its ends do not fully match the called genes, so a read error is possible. The CDR3 protein is CASSLDREETQYF. The CDR3 DNA sequence: TGTGCTAGCAGCCTTGACAGGGAGGAGACCCAGTACTTC. The rearrangement uses TRBV7-7 and TRBJ2-5; the match to TRBD1 covers 7 bases. CDR3 length: 13 amino acids. Germline V gene sequence: CDR1 SSHAT, CDR2 FNYEAQ (reference sequence). Filled out from reference TRBV7-7 and TRBJ2-5, the complete variable domain reads GAGVSQSPRYKVTKRGQDVTLRCDPISSHATLYWYQQALGQGPEFLTYFNYEAQPDKSGLPSDRFSAERPEGSISTLTIQRTEQRDSAMYRCASSLDREETQYFGPGTRLLVL.

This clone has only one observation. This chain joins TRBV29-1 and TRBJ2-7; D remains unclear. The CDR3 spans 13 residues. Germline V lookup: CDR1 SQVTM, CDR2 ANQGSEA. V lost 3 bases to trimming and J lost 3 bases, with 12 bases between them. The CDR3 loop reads CSVDPAGVYEQYF. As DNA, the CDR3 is TGCAGCGTTGACCCCGCCGGTGTCTACGAGCAGTACTTC.

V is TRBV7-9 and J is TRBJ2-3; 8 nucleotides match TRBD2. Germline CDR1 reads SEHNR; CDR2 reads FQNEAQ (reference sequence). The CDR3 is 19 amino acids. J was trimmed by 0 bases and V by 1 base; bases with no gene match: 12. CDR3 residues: CASSLGRLAGRSSTDTQYF. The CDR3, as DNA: TGTGCCAGCAGCTTAGGGCGGCTAGCGGGCCGGTCTAGCACAGATACGCAGTATTTT.

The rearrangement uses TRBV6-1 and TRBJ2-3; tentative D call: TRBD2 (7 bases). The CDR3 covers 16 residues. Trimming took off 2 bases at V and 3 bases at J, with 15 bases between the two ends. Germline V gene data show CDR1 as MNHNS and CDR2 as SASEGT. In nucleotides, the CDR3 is TGTGCCAGCAGTGAAAGGGGGACGGGGGGTACAGATACGCAGTATTTT. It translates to CASSERGTGGTDTQYF.

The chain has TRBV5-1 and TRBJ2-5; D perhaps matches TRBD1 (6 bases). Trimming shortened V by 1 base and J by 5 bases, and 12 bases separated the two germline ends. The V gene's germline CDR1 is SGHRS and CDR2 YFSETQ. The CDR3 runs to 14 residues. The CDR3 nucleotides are TGCGCCAGCAGCTTGTCAGGGGCCGGGGAGACCCAGTACTTC. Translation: CASSLSGAGETQYF.

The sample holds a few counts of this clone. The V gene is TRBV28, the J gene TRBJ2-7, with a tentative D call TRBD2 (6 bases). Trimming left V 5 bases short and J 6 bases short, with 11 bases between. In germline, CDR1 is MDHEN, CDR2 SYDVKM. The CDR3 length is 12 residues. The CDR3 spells CASSPTSTEQYF. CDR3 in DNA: TGTGCCAGCAGTCCGACTAGTACCGAGCAGTACTTC.

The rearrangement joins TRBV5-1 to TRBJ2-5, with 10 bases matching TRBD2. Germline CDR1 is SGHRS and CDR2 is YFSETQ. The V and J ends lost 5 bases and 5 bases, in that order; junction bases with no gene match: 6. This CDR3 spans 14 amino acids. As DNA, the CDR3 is TGCGCCAGCAGGTTAGCGGGAGGCGAGGAGACCCAGTACTTC. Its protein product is CASRLAGGEETQYF. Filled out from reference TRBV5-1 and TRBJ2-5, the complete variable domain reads KAGVTQTPRYLIKTRGQQVTLSCSPISGHRSVSWYQQTPGQGLQFLFEYFSETQRNKGNFPGRFSGRQFSNSRSEMNVSTLELGDSALYLCASRLAGGEETQYFGPGTRLLVL.